The 24 T cell receptor beta chains below were found in one sample sequenced in a study of T cells after yellow fever vaccination. Via MiXCR, TCRdb re-called the 5' RACE reads, giving one row per CDR3 protein. The table lists hundreds of thousands of distinct CDR3 sequences, more than 8.5% of them singletons. The sequencing here drew on PBMCs, taken on the day of the first yellow fever vaccination. Receptors were obtained from a man aged 18 to 29 who received the YFV17D yellow fever vaccine.

This rearrangement joins TRBV6-1 to TRBJ2-1, with a possible D match to TRBD2 (7 bases). Trimming removed 6 bases at V and 0 bases at J, with 12 bases between. Looked up from germline, CDR1 is MNHNS and CDR2 is SASEGT. This CDR3 comprises 15 residues. The CDR3, as DNA: TGTGCCAGCAGAGAGGGGGGGGCCTCCTACAATGAGCAGTTCTTC. Residues: CASREGGASYNEQFF.

A remark on this clonotype: A read error may account for a junction end that differs from germline. J is TRBJ1-2 and V is TRBV12-3 or TRBV12-4, with D unclear. This CDR3 has 15 amino acids. CDR3 DNA: TGTGCCAGCATTTTAGCGCCTCATTTAAACTATGGCTACACCTTC. Amino acid sequence: CASILAPHLNYGYTF.

The chain carries TRBV24-1 and TRBJ2-1; 8 nucleotides match TRBD2. V lost 5 bases to trimming and J lost 0 bases; unmatched junction nucleotides: 14. Germline V gene sequence: CDR1 KGHDR, CDR2 SFDVKD. This CDR3 region has 19 residues. The CDR3 spells CATSGATGLGSSSYNEQFF. The CDR3, as DNA: TGTGCCACCAGTGGCGCGACGGGACTAGGGAGTAGCTCCTACAATGAGCAGTTCTTC.

The V and J genes are TRBV29-1 and TRBJ2-2, with 8 bases aligning to TRBD1. The CDR3 has 12 amino acids. J was trimmed by 6 bases and V by 7 bases; bases with no gene match: 4. The germline V gene has CDR1 SQVTM and CDR2 ANQGSEA. In DNA, the CDR3 is TGCAGCGGGACAGGGTCGGCCGGGGAGCTGTTTTTT. As protein: CSGTGSAGELFF.

The J gene is TRBJ2-3, the V gene TRBV2, with 7 bases lining up with TRBD2. J gave up 4 bases and V 1 base, and 5 bases lay outside the gene matches. The V gene's germline CDR1 is SNHLY and CDR2 FYNNEI. The length of the CDR3 is 15 residues. Here the CDR3 DNA reads TGTGCCAGCAGTGAAGGTGGGGGGGTCGCAGATACGCAGTATTTT. It encodes CASSEGGGVADTQYF.

In this sample, this clonotype turned up a few times. The chain couples TRBV6-2 or TRBV6-3 to TRBJ2-1; D uncertain. V was shortened by 5 bases and J by 9 bases, with 14 bases between the two germline ends. CDR3 length: 13 amino acids. Germline V CDR1 and CDR2: MNHEY, SVGEGT. The CDR3 DNA sequence: TGTGCCAGCAGTCTTTCTAATTGGGCTGAGCAGTTCTTC. Translated, it gives CASSLSNWAEQFF.

This clonotype was seen a few times. The chain carries TRBV15 and TRBJ1-5; TRBD1 agrees at 7 bases. The V and J ends lost 6 bases and 8 bases, in that order; junction bases with no gene match: 10. In germline, CDR1 is LNHNV, CDR2 YYDKDF (reference sequence). This CDR3 is built from 14 residues. Here the CDR3 reads CATRAKGAREPQHF. The CDR3 DNA sequence: TGTGCCACCAGGGCCAAGGGGGCAAGGGAGCCCCAGCATTTT.

This clonotype was found a few times. The V call is TRBV4-3, the J call TRBJ1-3; D unclear. V lost 1 base and J 2 bases, leaving 12 bases between the germline ends. This CDR3 region has 16 residues. Looked up from germline, CDR1 is LGHNA and CDR2 is YSLEER. The CDR3 coding sequence is TGCGCCAGCAGCCAAGGTGGAACCGCTACTGGAAACACCATATATTTT. Protein product: CASSQGGTATGNTIYF.

The rearrangement uses TRBV19 and TRBJ2-7; TRBD1 matches at 9 bases. This CDR3 has 14 amino acids. The junction had 8 bases not matched to a gene; V was cut back by 11 bases and J by 0 bases. Per germline, CDR1 LNHDA and CDR2 SQIVND (reference sequence). CDR3 residues: CAHVDRGFSYEQYV. The CDR3 nucleotides are TGTGCCCACGTGGACAGGGGATTCTCCTACGAGCAGTACGTC.

This clonotype has more than one count but fewer than ten. The gene calls are TRBV7-9 and TRBJ2-7, with 10 nucleotides matching TRBD1. The V and J ends lost 1 base and 6 bases, in that order; junction bases with no gene match: 9. The CDR3 is made up of 16 amino acids. Germline V gene sequence: CDR1 SEHNR, CDR2 FQNEAQ (reference sequence). The CDR3 coding sequence is TGTGCCAGCAGCTTAGGGAGGCACCGGGACAGGGGCGAGCAGTACGTC. It is translated as CASSLGRHRDRGEQYV.

This clonotype has a handful of counts. The CDR3 DNA reads as TGTGCCAGTAGTGGGGGTGGCAATCAGCCCCAGCATTTT. Its translation: CASSGGGNQPQHF. This chain joins TRBV19 and TRBJ1-5; D is perhaps TRBD1 (5 bases). This CDR3 is built from 13 residues. Trimming cost V 5 bases and J 2 bases, with 7 bases left between them. Germline values: CDR1 LNHDA, CDR2 SQIVND (reference sequence). Based on the CDR3 plus reference TRBV19 and TRBJ1-5, the full variable domain is DGGITQSPKYLFRKEGQNVTLSCEQNLNHDAMYWYRQDPGQGLRLIYYSQIVNDFQKGDIAEGYSVSREKKESFPLTVTSAQKNPTAFYLCASSGGGNQPQHFGDGTRLSIL.

This clonotype was counted at least ten times. The chain has TRBV29-1 and TRBJ1-1; D is perhaps TRBD1 (5 bases). Trimming took off 7 bases at V and 0 bases at J, with 9 bases between the two ends. Germline lookup yields CDR1 SQVTM and CDR2 ANQGSEA. This CDR3 is built from 12 residues. Here the CDR3 DNA reads TGCAGCGGCGGGGGAATGAACACTGAAGCTTTCTTT. The encoded protein is CSGGGMNTEAFF.

This clonotype has a count of ten or more. The chain links TRBV5-6 to TRBJ1-1, with a weak D call TRBD1 (5 bases). V was trimmed by 6 bases and J by 0 bases, leaving 12 bases between them. Per germline, CDR1 SGHDT and CDR2 YYEEEE. This CDR3 is 14 amino acids long. CDR3 region: CASTTTGVNTEAFF. The CDR3 DNA is TGTGCCAGCACCACCACAGGAGTGAACACTGAAGCTTTCTTT.

This clonotype has just a few counts. The rearrangement links TRBV29-1 to TRBJ2-3; D uncertain. The CDR3 sequence is 15 residues long. Germline V gene lookup returns CDR1 SQVTM and CDR2 ANQGSEA. With 1 base removed from V and 0 bases from J, the gap between germline ends came to 11 bases. The CDR3 is CSVEGTGLSTDTQYF. Here the CDR3 DNA reads TGCAGCGTTGAAGGAACCGGGCTTAGCACAGATACGCAGTATTTT.

The CDR3, as DNA: TGCAGCGTTGAAGGAACAGGGGATCGCACTGAAGCTTTCTTT. Protein: CSVEGTGDRTEAFF. This chain uses TRBV29-1 with TRBJ1-1; TRBD1 aligns across 7 bases. The length of the CDR3 is 14 residues. J gave up 4 bases and V 1 base, and 6 bases lay outside the gene matches. Germline CDR1 SQVTM, CDR2 ANQGSEA.

In this sample, this clonotype turned up a few times. This chain connects TRBV20-1 to TRBJ2-4; 11 bases are a match to TRBD2. Trimming cost V 6 bases and J 7 bases; bases outside gene matches: 11. Germline V gene sequence: CDR1 DFQATT, CDR2 SNEGSKA (reference sequence). The CDR3 contains 15 residues. The chain's CDR3 is CSADGLAGAGNIQYF. CDR3 nucleotide sequence: TGCAGTGCAGACGGACTAGCGGGCGCGGGGAACATTCAGTACTTC.

This chain uses TRBV7-9 with TRBJ2-7, with 7 bases aligning to TRBD1. This CDR3 spans 13 amino acids. Germline values: CDR1 SEHNR, CDR2 FQNEAQ (reference sequence). With V trimmed by 4 bases and J by 1 base, 1 base remained unmatched. In nucleotides, the CDR3 is TGTGCCAGCAGCTCGGGACAGTCCTACGAGCAGTACGTC. This sequence encodes CASSSGQSYEQYV.

In regard to this clonotype: Given a much more abundant clone one base away, this may be a read error. V usage is TRBV20-1 and J usage is TRBJ2-1; D possibly corresponds to TRBD2 (6 bases). The germline gives CDR1 DFQATT, CDR2 SNEGSKA (reference sequence). The CDR3 loop spans 15 amino acids. The CDR3 coding sequence is TGCAGTGACAGAAGTTATGTAGCGGATTTCAATGAGCAGTCCTTC. This codes for CSDRSYVADFNEQSF.

This clonotype has a handful of counts. The chain has TRBV7-9 and TRBJ2-7; D assignment may be TRBD1 or TRBD2 (5 bases each). Trimming removed 6 bases from V and 5 bases from J, with 20 bases in between. The germline V gene has CDR1 SEHNR and CDR2 FQNEAQ (reference sequence). The CDR3 loop spans 15 amino acids. As DNA, the CDR3 is TGTGCCAGCAGTCTGACTAAAGCAGGGTCAGACGAGCAGTACTTC. Its protein is CASSLTKAGSDEQYF.

In nucleotides, the CDR3 is TGTGCCAGCAGTTTAAGGGGGGCCGGTGGGGCCAACGTCCTGACTTTC. Its protein product is CASSLRGAGGANVLTF. V gene TRBV12-3 or TRBV12-4 combines with J gene TRBJ2-6; either TRBD1 or TRBD2 may fit D (6 bases each). Trimming removed 2 bases at V and 3 bases at J, with 11 bases between. The length of the CDR3 is 16 residues.

In DNA, the CDR3 is TGCAGTGCTAGTGACAGGGCGAAATCGAACACTGAAGCTTTCTTT. Its protein is CSASDRAKSNTEAFF. The gene calls are TRBV20-1 and TRBJ1-1, with 7 bases matching TRBD1. The germline V gene has CDR1 DFQATT and CDR2 SNEGSKA (reference sequence). With 3 bases clipped from V and 1 base from J, the junction kept 8 bases outside the gene matches. The CDR3 has 15 amino acids.

Many counts were recorded for this clonotype. CDR3 DNA sequence: TGTGCCAGCAGCCAAGATTCGGTGGGATTAAATGAGCAGTTCTTC. Amino acids: CASSQDSVGLNEQFF. The V call is TRBV4-2, the J call TRBJ2-1; D is unclear. CDR1 and CDR2 from the germline V gene are LGHNA and YNFKEQ. V lost 0 bases, J lost 7 bases, and 13 bases lay in between. The CDR3 is made up of 15 amino acids.

This chain connects TRBV6-1 to TRBJ2-4; the match to TRBD2 covers 7 bases. Germline lookup yields CDR1 MNHNS and CDR2 SASEGT. CDR3 size: 18 residues. J lost 5 bases, V lost 4 bases, and 17 bases had no gene match. The DNA of the CDR3 is TGTGCCAGCAGTGCCCAGCCCTCCGGGGAGGGGACCCAAAACATTCAGTACTTC. It translates to CASSAQPSGEGTQNIQYF.

This clonotype occurred many times. For the CDR3, the DNA is TGTGCCAGCAGCGCGGCGGTAGGCCGCCAAGAGACCCAGTACTTC. Translated: CASSAAVGRQETQYF. This chain links TRBV7-9 with TRBJ2-5; unclear D gene. There are 15 residues in the CDR3. The V gene's germline CDR1 is SEHNR and CDR2 FQNEAQ (reference sequence). The V end lost 5 bases, the J end lost 1 base, and 14 bases lay between the germline ends.